Described below is a single T cell receptor beta chain sequence and its context. No antigen is known for it. This sample is part of a study of cytomegalovirus exposure and HLA in healthy donors. Germline V CDR1 and CDR2: LNHDA, SQIVND (reference sequence). V shed 3 bases and J shed 8 bases, with 14 bases lying between them. There are 14 residues in the CDR3. Sampled while nominally healthy, donors likely had unrecorded immune exposures. Study-level findings and limits: A link between a missense DCLRE1C variant and TCR beta V- and J-gene trimming emerged from a later analysis. Data from an earlier analysis indicated that most TCR beta V segments were productive either about 87% or about 30% of the time.

PCR was performed using 60 Vbeta and 13 Jbeta primers. TCRdb keeps only in-frame clones here, not all; method: immunoSEQ multiplex PCR. Of roughly 160,000 clones in the sample, approximately 80% are singletons; the top ten hold more than 1%. The clonotype was recovered from a boy between 2 and 10 years old in good health and CMV-seronegative. The sample consisted of PBMCs. The chain employs TRBV19 and TRBJ2-4, with a possible D match to TRBD1 (6 bases). The CDR3 loop reads CASSIQRQADIQYF. The DNA for the CDR3 is TGTGCCAGTAGTATCCAGAGACAGGCAGACATTCAGTACTTC.